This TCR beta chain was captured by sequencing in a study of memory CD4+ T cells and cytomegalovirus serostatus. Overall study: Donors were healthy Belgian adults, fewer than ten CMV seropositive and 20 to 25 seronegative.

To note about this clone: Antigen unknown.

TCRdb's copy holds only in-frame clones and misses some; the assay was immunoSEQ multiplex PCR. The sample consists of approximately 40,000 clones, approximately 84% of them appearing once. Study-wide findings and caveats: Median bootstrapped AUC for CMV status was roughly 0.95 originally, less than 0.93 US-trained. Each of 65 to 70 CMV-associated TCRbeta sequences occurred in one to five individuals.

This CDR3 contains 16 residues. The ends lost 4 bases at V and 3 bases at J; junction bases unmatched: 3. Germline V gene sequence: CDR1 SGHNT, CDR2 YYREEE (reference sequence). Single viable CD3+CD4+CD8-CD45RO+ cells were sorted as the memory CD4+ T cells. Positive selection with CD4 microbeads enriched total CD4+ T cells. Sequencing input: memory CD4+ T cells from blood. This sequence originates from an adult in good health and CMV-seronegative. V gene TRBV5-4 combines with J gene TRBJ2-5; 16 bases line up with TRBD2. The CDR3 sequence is CASSPGLAGGEETQYF. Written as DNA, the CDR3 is TGTGCCAGCAGCCCGGGACTAGCGGGGGGGGAAGAGACCCAGTACTTC.